These T cell receptor beta chains were read from a single sample in a study of cytomegalovirus exposure and HLA in healthy donors. Assay used: immunoSEQ multiplex PCR; TCRdb lists only in-frame clones, some missing. The sample yields some 160,000 clones, roughly 75% seen once. The sequencing sample was made of PBMCs. These receptors were taken from a man aged 35-49 years in good health and CMV-seronegative. CDR3s include the opening cysteine and the closing phenylalanine or tryptophan. The D gene is left open where the match is weak. Where a row states a size, it is once, few, many or the class of an expanded clone; other rows omit it.

size	V	D	J	length	CDR3	DNA
-	TRBV19	TRBD1	TRBJ2-3	15	CASSPDRDRGDTQYF	TGTGCCAGTAGTCCCGACAGGGACCGAGGGGATACGCAGTATTTT
-	TRBV29-1	-	TRBJ2-2	11	CSVANYGELFF	TGCAGCGTCGCGAACTACGGGGAGCTGTTTTTT
-	TRBV7-9	TRBD1	TRBJ1-5	17	CASSLAGGQGANQPQHF	TGTGCCAGCAGCTTAGCGGGGGGACAGGGGGCTAATCAGCCCCAGCATTTT
-	TRBV7-2	TRBD1	TRBJ1-1	14	CASSPQRGRTEAFF	TGTGCCAGCAGCCCACAGAGGGGGCGAACTGAAGCTTTCTTT
-	TRBV6-6	TRBD2	TRBJ2-7	15	CASSYSSGYTYEQYF	TGTGCCAGCAGTTACTCTAGCGGGTATACCTACGAGCAGTACTTC
-	TRBV2	TRBD1	TRBJ1-5	15	CASSWDSLGNQPQHF	TGTGCCAGCAGTTGGGACAGCTTAGGCAATCAGCCCCAGCATTTT
-	TRBV6-5	-	TRBJ1-6	14	CASSPGGVASPLHF	TGTGCCAGCAGTCCGGGGGGGGTCGCTTCACCCCTCCACTTT
-	TRBV30	TRBD1	TRBJ2-2	14	CAWSSGQGTGELFF	TGTGCCTGGAGTTCGGGACAGGGGACCGGGGAGCTGTTTTTT
-	TRBV27	TRBD1	TRBJ1-2	13	CASSSDRVYGYTF	TGTGCCAGCAGTTCAGACAGGGTCTATGGCTACACCTTC
-	TRBV4-3	-	TRBJ1-6	15	CASSQDPNINSPLHF	TGCGCCAGCAGCCAAGACCCGAACATTAATTCACCCCTCCACTTT
-	TRBV27	-	TRBJ2-5	13	CASSLVWAETQYF	TGTGCCAGCAGTTTGGTCTGGGCGGAGACCCAGTACTTC
-	TRBV7-2	-	TRBJ2-1	12	CASSPLANEQFF	TGTGCCAGCAGCCCGCTAGCGAATGAGCAGTTCTTC
-	TRBV7-2	TRBD1	TRBJ2-3	15	CASSLAQQGSDTQYF	TGTGCCAGCAGCTTAGCGCAACAGGGGTCAGATACGCAGTATTTT
-	TRBV6-5	-	TRBJ1-3	16	CASSYLSGALGNTIYF	TGTGCCAGCAGTTATCTATCAGGGGCGCTAGGAAACACCATATATTTT
-	TRBV10-3	-	TRBJ1-1	13	CAISVGHNTEAFF	TGTGCCATCAGTGTCGGACATAACACTGAAGCTTTCTTT
-	TRBV13	TRBD1	TRBJ1-4	14	CASSSGTVNEKLFF	TGTGCCAGCAGCTCCGGGACAGTTAATGAAAAACTGTTTTTT
few	TRBV4-1	-	TRBJ1-1	14	CASSPSHLNTEAFF	TGCGCCAGCAGCCCCTCCCACTTGAACACTGAAGCTTTCTTT
-	TRBV25-1	TRBD2	TRBJ2-1	15	CASTPAGGSYNEQFF	TGTGCCAGCACCCCAGCGGGAGGCTCCTACAATGAGCAGTTCTTC
few	TRBV7-2	TRBD2	TRBJ2-1	15	CASSLAGGRHNEQFF	TGTGCCAGCAGCTTAGCGGGAGGGCGGCACAATGAGCAGTTCTTC
-	TRBV10-2	TRBD2	TRBJ2-5	15	CASRGGGAGQETQYF	TGCGCCAGCAGGGGCGGGGGGGCGGGACAAGAGACCCAGTACTTC
-	TRBV9	TRBD1	TRBJ1-1	16	CASSVVGGGAHTEAFF	TGTGCCAGCAGCGTAGTTGGAGGGGGCGCCCACACTGAAGCTTTCTTT
-	TRBV5-1	TRBD2	TRBJ2-7	14	CASSSGHSTYEQYF	TGCGCCAGCAGTAGCGGGCATTCTACCTACGAGCAGTACTTC
-	TRBV30	-	TRBJ2-3	12	CAWRGTGDTQYF	TGTGCCTGGAGAGGGACTGGAGATACGCAGTATTTT
-	TRBV5-4	-	TRBJ2-5	13	CASSLRREETQYF	TGTGCCAGCAGCTTACGACGGGAAGAGACCCAATACTTC
-	TRBV5-8	-	TRBJ2-7	14	CASSLAGDYYEQYF	TGTGCCAGCAGCTTGGCGGGAGATTACTACGAGCAGTACTTC
-	TRBV9	-	TRBJ2-3	14	CASSVGGSSDTQYF	TGTGCCAGCAGCGTGGGAGGCTCAAGCGATACGCAGTATTTT
-	TRBV7-2	-	TRBJ1-5	12	CASSLDYQPQHF	TGTGCCAGCAGCTTAGACTATCAGCCCCAGCATTTT
-	TRBV7-3	-	TRBJ2-6	14	CASSWTAGANVLTF	TGTGCCAGCAGCTGGACAGCTGGGGCCAACGTCCTGACTTTC
-	TRBV10-3	-	TRBJ2-1	17	CAISDPDNPSSYNEQFF	TGTGCCATCAGTGACCCGGACAATCCGAGCTCCTACAATGAGCAGTTCTTC